One sample yielded the 24 T cell receptor beta chains listed below, sequenced in a study of tumor-infiltrating lymphocytes in primary liver carcinoma. Extraction also yielded germline DNA, while blood RNA was obtained from unsorted whole blood. Priming with a constant-region primer yielded TCR beta cDNA from about 450 ng total RNA. Three nested multiplex PCR rounds, a slightly modified ARM-PCR method, built the TCR beta libraries. The first two PCR rounds used TRBV1-TRBV30 forward primers with a C-beta reverse primer, about 10 cycles each. TCRdb redid the calling of the multiplex PCR reads with MiXCR, one entry per CDR3 protein. The sample contains approximately 330,000 distinct CDR3 sequences, 65% of which appear only once. The sample taken for sequencing was peripheral blood. The receptors here all came from a man between 35 and 55 years old with primary liver carcinoma and hepatitis B virus infection.

Note on this clonotype: An end of the junction does not agree with germline; a read error may underlie this. The chain joins TRBV28 to TRBJ1-5; no definite D call. Germline V gene data show CDR1 as MDHEN and CDR2 as SYDVKM. This CDR3 is built from 13 residues. The CDR3 region has the DNA TGTGTCAGCAGTCTTGAACAGAGGCAGCCCCATCATTTT. Its translation: CVSSLEQRQPHHF.

Many counts were recorded for this clonotype. This chain uses TRBV4-1 with TRBJ2-7; TRBD2 agrees at 11 bases. Unmatched junction bases numbered 10, after V lost 4 bases and J lost 2 bases. Germline assignment: CDR1 MGHRA and CDR2 YSYEKL. The CDR3 has 17 amino acids. As DNA, the CDR3 is TGCGCCAGCAGCCTTGGTCCCACTAGCGGGAGTACCTACGAGCAGTACTTC. It encodes CASSLGPTSGSTYEQYF.

In regard to this clonotype: Lacking the conserved final phenylalanine or tryptophan, this CDR3 likely reflects a read error. It is unclear where the CDR3 begins or ends on the DNA, so no DNA is shown, and the CDR3 is as TCRdb lists it. The V call is TRBV11-2, the J call TRBJ2-5. The CDR3 length equals 11 residues, ends included. The germline CDR1 and CDR2 sequences are SGHAT and FQNNGV. The CDR3 here is CASTTSETHYL.

About this clonotype itself: An end of the junction differs from the germline gene, which may be a read error. This chain uses TRBV10-3 with TRBJ2-2; D unclear. Germline loops: CDR1 ENHRY, CDR2 SYGVKD. CDR3 length: 14 amino acids. As DNA, the CDR3 is TGTGTCATCAGTGAGGAAACGAACACCGGGGAGCTGTTTTTT. It is translated as CVISEETNTGELFF.

Concerning this clonotype: Just one base apart from a much larger clone, this may be a read error. The chain joins TRBV4-1 to TRBJ2-7; 7 nucleotides match TRBD1. J lost 1 base, V lost 2 bases, and 5 bases had no gene match. Germline V CDR1 and CDR2: MGHRA, YSYEKL. The CDR3 contains 15 residues. CDR3 DNA sequence: TGCGCCAGCAGCCAAATCCGGGACAGTTCCTACGAGCAGTACTTC. Residues: CASSQIRDSSYEQYF.

Ten or more counts support this clonotype. This chain links TRBV6-2 or TRBV6-3 with TRBJ2-3; TRBD2 aligns across 7 bases. CDR1 and CDR2 from the germline V gene are MNHEY and SVGEGT. The CDR3 loop spans 14 amino acids. Unmatched junction bases numbered 6, after V lost 2 bases and J lost 7 bases. The CDR3 bases are TGTGCCAGCAGTTACGGAGGACTAGAAAATACGCAGTATTTT. It encodes CASSYGGLENTQYF.

Worth noting for this clonotype: It is likely a read error, because the conserved phenylalanine at the end of the CDR3 is missing. This chain connects TRBV12-3 or TRBV12-4 to TRBJ2-5; D call uncertain. Between the trimmed V and J ends, which lost 1 base and 7 bases, there was a span of 4 bases. The CDR3 spans 11 residues. Written as DNA, the CDR3 is TGTGCCAGCAGTTTAGAGGGGACCCAGTACCCC. It specifies CASSLEGTQYP.

The rearrangement links TRBV4-2 to TRBJ1-2, with D perhaps matching TRBD1 (5 bases). Per germline, CDR1 LGHNA and CDR2 YNFKEQ. Trimming removed 4 bases at V and 4 bases at J, with 16 bases between. The CDR3 has 15 amino acids. DNA of the CDR3: TGTGCCAGCAGCCGAGGGGTCTCAGCTATCTATGGCTACACCTTC. It is translated as CASSRGVSAIYGYTF.

The chain uses TRBV28 and TRBJ1-5; TRBD1 is a possible D gene (6 bases). This CDR3 region has 17 residues. V shed 4 bases and J shed 2 bases, with 18 bases lying between them. The germline CDR1 and CDR2 sequences are MDHEN and SYDVKM. The CDR3 DNA reads as TGTGCCAGCAGTTCTCTAACAGCGGGGGCTCGCAATCAGCCCCAGCATTTT. Translation: CASSSLTAGARNQPQHF.

Concerning this clonotype: Just one base apart from a much larger clone, this may be a read error. The chain has TRBV4-1 and TRBJ2-3, with D maybe TRBD1 (5 bases). This CDR3 has 18 residues. Germline CDR1 and CDR2: MGHRA and YSYEKL. The CDR3 DNA follows: TGCGCCAGCGGCCAAAATCTGGAAGGGGTAATTTCGGCCGATACGCAGTATTTT. Its translation is CASGQNLEGVISADTQYF.

A note on this clonotype: The CDR3 does not end in the conserved phenylalanine or tryptophan, so this is likely a read error. The DNA is omitted, as the CDR3 cannot be located on it reliably, and the CDR3 follows TCRdb's listing. V is TRBV4-3 and J is TRBJ2-2. With termini counted, the CDR3 has 14 amino acids. Germline loops: CDR1 LGHNA, CDR2 YSLEER. The CDR3 reads CASRRSSNTGELSY.

This clonotype was seen at least ten times. A read error may explain this, as a much larger clone is one base away. This chain uses TRBV11-2 with TRBJ2-7; D gene uncertain. Per germline, CDR1 SGHAT and CDR2 FQNNGV. CDR3 length: 14 amino acids. V lost 6 bases and J 2 bases, leaving 14 bases between the germline ends. The DNA of the CDR3 is TGTGCCAGCAGTCCAAGTCCGCTCGCCTACGAGCAGTACTTC. Its protein is CASSPSPLAYEQYF.

The gene calls are TRBV11-2 and TRBJ2-1, with a possible D match to TRBD1 (6 bases). Germline V lookup: CDR1 SGHAT, CDR2 FQNNGV. The CDR3 is made up of 15 amino acids. CDR3 in DNA: TGTGTCAACAGCTTAGTAGGGGGCTCCTACAATGAGCAGTTCTTC. Translation: CVNSLVGGSYNEQFF.

As for this clonotype: Given a much more abundant clone one base away, this may be a read error. This chain links TRBV6-1 with TRBJ1-5; 10 bases line up with TRBD1. CDR3 length equals 15 residues. With V trimmed by 8 bases and J by 2 bases, 6 bases remained unmatched. Germline values: CDR1 MNHNS, CDR2 SASEGT. The CDR3 region is CASAGQGRCNQPQHF. The CDR3 DNA reads as TGTGCCAGCGCGGGACAGGGGAGATGCAATCAGCCCCAGCATTTT.

The rearrangement links TRBV6-2 or TRBV6-3 to TRBJ2-3; unclear D gene. Trimming removed 4 bases at V and 4 bases at J, with 9 bases between. The CDR3 sequence is 13 residues long. The germline V gene has CDR1 MNHEY and CDR2 SVGEGT. This CDR3 reads CASSLGWADTQYF. The CDR3 region has the DNA TGTGCCAGCAGTTTAGGATGGGCAGATACGCAGTATTTT.

This clonotype was counted ten times or more. The chain combines TRBV11-2 with TRBJ2-7; 11 nucleotides align to TRBD2. Germline loops: CDR1 SGHAT, CDR2 FQNNGV. The CDR3 spans 16 residues. After removal of 5 bases from V and 5 bases from J, the junction contained 11 bases not matched to a gene. CDR3 sequence (DNA): TGTGCCAGCAGCCCACCGGGACTAGCGGAGGGAAACGAGCAGTACTTC. This encodes CASSPPGLAEGNEQYF.

The chain joins TRBV4-2 to TRBJ2-5; TRBD1 might be the D (6 bases). This CDR3 region has 15 residues. Trimming left V 5 bases short and J 11 bases short, with 24 bases between. Germline V gives CDR1 LGHNA, CDR2 YNFKEQ. DNA for the CDR3: TGTGCCAGCAGCGCCACCGGACAGAACCAAGGGACACAGTACTTC. Its protein product is CASSATGQNQGTQYF.

This clonotype was seen ten or more times. DNA for the CDR3: TGTGCCATCAGTTCGGGAGGGAACACCGGGGAGCTGTTTTTT. It codes for CAISSGGNTGELFF. The chain joins TRBV10-3 to TRBJ2-2; the match to TRBD2 covers 7 bases. The CDR3 has 14 amino acids. Germline V lookup: CDR1 ENHRY, CDR2 SYGVKD. The ends lost 5 bases at V and 1 base at J; junction bases unmatched: 1.

This rearrangement joins TRBV11-2 to TRBJ2-2, with D maybe TRBD2 (5 bases). V dropped 0 bases and J dropped 8 bases, with 7 bases sitting between them. In germline, CDR1 is SGHAT, CDR2 FQNNGV. This CDR3 comprises 13 residues. CDR3 DNA: TGTGCCAGCAGCTTAGATAGGACTGGGGAGCTGTTTTTT. Translated, it gives CASSLDRTGELFF.

This clonotype has at least ten counts. This sequence joins TRBV6-2 or TRBV6-3 and TRBJ2-7; D gene uncertain. The CDR3 consists of 15 residues. V lost 0 bases and J 2 bases, leaving 11 bases between the germline ends. Germline assignment: CDR1 MNHEY and CDR2 SVGEGT. The CDR3 region is CASSYSLSITYEQYF. CDR3 DNA: TGTGCCAGCAGTTACTCCCTGAGCATTACCTACGAGCAGTACTTC.

Comments on this clonotype: A much larger clone sits a single nucleotide away, making a read error possible. This chain connects TRBV6-5 to TRBJ2-3, with 11 bases matching TRBD1. The CDR3 has 14 amino acids. Germline CDR1 MNHEY, CDR2 SVGAGI. The CDR3 DNA is TGTGCCAGCAGTCGGACAGGGGGCACAGATACGCGGTATTTT. This translates into CASSRTGGTDTRYF.

The sample holds one count of this clonotype. The germline gene is not matched at one end of the junction; a read error may be the cause. This chain joins TRBV11-1 and TRBJ2-5; tentative D call: TRBD2 (5 bases). This CDR3 spans 14 amino acids. From germline, CDR1 is SGHAT and CDR2 FQDESV (reference sequence). This chain's CDR3 is CVSSGRAEVETQYF. CDR3 DNA sequence: TGTGTCAGCAGTGGACGGGCGGAGGTGGAGACCCAGTACTTC.

The rearrangement joins TRBV11-2 to TRBJ2-5; weak D call: TRBD1 (5 bases). CDR3 length equals 12 residues. Germline CDR1 is SGHAT and CDR2 is FQNNGV. The CDR3 sequence is CVNSVPQGPQYF. In DNA form, the CDR3 reads TGTGTCAACAGCGTTCCCCAGGGCCCCCAGTACTTC.

The genes are TRBV11-2 and TRBJ2-1, with D unclear. CDR1 SGHAT and CDR2 FQNNGV come from the germline V gene. Trimming cost V 7 bases and J 8 bases, with 18 bases left between them. CDR3 length: 14 amino acids. The CDR3 bases are TGTGCCAGCAACCTAGATCTGCTAGTCTATGAGCAGTTCTTC. As protein: CASNLDLLVYEQFF. Full variable domain (outside the CDR3, taken from reference TRBV11-2 and TRBJ2-1): EAGVAQSPRYKIIEKRQSVAFWCNPISGHATLYWYQQILGQGPKLLIQFQNNGVVDDSQLPKDRFSAERLKGVDSTLKIQPAKLEDSAVYLCASNLDLLVYEQFFGPGTRLTVL.